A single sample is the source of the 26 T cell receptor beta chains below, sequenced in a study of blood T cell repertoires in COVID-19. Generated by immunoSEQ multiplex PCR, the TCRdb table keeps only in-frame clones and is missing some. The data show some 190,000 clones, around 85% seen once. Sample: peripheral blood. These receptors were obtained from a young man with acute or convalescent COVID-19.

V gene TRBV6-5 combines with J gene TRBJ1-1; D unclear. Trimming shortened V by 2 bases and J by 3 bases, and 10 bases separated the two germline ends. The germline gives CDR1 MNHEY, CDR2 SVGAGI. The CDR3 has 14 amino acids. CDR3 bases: TGTGCCAGCAGTTACGCCAACAGCTACACTGAAGCTTTCTTT. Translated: CASSYANSYTEAFF.

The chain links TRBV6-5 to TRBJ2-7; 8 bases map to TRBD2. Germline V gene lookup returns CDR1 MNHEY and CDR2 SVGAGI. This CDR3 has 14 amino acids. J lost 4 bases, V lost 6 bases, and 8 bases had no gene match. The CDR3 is CASRDGLAGYEQYF. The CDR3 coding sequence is TGTGCCAGCAGGGACGGACTAGCAGGTTACGAGCAGTACTTC.

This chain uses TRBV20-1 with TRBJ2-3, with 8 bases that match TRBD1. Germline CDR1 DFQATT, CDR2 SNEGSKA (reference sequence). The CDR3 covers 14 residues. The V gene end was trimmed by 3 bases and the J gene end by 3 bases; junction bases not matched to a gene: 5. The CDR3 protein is CSASMDRVTDTQYF. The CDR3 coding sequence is TGCAGTGCTAGTATGGACAGGGTGACAGATACGCAGTATTTT.

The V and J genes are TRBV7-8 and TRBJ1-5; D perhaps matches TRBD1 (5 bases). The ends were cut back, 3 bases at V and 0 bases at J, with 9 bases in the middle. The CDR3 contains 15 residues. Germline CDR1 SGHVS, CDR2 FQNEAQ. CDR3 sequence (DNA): TGTGCCAGCAGCTTGACAGTCTATAGCAATCAGCCCCAGCATTTT. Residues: CASSLTVYSNQPQHF.

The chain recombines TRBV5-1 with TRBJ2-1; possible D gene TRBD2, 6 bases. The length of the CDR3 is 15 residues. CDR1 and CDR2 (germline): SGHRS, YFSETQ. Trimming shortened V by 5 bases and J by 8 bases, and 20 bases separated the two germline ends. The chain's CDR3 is CASSSRLGVRDEQFF. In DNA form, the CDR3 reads TGCGCCAGCAGTTCAAGACTAGGGGTCAGGGATGAGCAGTTCTTC.

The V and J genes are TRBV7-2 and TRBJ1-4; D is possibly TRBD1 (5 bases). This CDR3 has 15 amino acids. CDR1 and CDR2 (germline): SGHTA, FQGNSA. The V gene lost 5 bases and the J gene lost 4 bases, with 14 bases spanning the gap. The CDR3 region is CASSGQGWYNEKLFF. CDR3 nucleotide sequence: TGTGCCAGCAGCGGACAAGGGTGGTATAATGAAAAACTGTTTTTT.

CDR3 sequence reads: CASSRNRGIGAVNTDTQYF. The CDR3 DNA reads as TGCGCCAGCAGCCGCAACAGGGGAATAGGAGCGGTAAACACAGATACGCAGTATTTT. The V gene is TRBV5-1, the J gene TRBJ2-3, with TRBD1 matching 7 bases. This CDR3 comprises 19 residues. The germline gives CDR1 SGHRS, CDR2 YFSETQ. V lost 4 bases, J lost 2 bases, and 19 bases stayed unmatched.

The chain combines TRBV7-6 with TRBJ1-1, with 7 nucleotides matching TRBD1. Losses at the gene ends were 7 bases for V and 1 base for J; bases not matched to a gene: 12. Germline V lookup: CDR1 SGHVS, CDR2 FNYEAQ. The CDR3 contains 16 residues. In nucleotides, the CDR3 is TGTGCCAGCATCCAACGCACAGGGGCAAAGAACACTGAAGCTTTCTTT. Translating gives CASIQRTGAKNTEAFF.

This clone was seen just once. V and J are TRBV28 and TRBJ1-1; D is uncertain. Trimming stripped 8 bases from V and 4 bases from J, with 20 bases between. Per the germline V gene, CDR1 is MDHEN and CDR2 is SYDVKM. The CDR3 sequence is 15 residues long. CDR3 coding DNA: TGTGCCAGCTTTGGGTTCGCCGCTCCGGGCACTGAAGCTTTCTTT. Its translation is CASFGFAAPGTEAFF.

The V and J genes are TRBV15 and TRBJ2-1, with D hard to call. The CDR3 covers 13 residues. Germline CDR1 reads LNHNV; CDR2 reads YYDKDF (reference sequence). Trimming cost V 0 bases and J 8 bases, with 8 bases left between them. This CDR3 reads CATSRDPRDEQFF. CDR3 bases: TGTGCCACCAGCAGAGATCCTAGAGATGAGCAGTTCTTC.

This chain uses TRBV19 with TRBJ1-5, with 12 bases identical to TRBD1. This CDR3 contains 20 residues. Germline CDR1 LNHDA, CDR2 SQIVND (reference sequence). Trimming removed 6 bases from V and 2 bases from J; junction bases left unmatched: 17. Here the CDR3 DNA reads TGTGCCAGTAGCCCAACCCCCCCGGGACAGGGGGCTTCGGGCAATCAGCCCCAGCATTTT. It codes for CASSPTPPGQGASGNQPQHF.

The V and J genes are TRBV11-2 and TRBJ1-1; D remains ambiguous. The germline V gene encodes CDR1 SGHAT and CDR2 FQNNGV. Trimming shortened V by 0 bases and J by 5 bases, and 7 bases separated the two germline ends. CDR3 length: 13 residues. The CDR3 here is CASSLDLRTEAFF. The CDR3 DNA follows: TGTGCCAGCAGCTTAGATTTGAGAACTGAAGCTTTCTTT.

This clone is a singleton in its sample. The CDR3 DNA follows: TGTGCCAGCAGGGGGACTAGCGGGAGAAAAGAGACCCAGTACTTC. Translating gives CASRGTSGRKETQYF. This chain uses TRBV2 with TRBJ2-5; TRBD2 matches at 14 bases. Germline assignment: CDR1 SNHLY and CDR2 FYNNEI. The J segment lost 3 bases and the V segment lost 6 bases, leaving 3 bases of the junction unmatched. The CDR3 has 15 residues.

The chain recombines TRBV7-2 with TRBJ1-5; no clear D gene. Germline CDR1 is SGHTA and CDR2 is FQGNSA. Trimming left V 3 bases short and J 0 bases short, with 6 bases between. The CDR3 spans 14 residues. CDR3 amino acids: CASSFRDSNQPQHF. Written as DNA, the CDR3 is TGTGCCAGCAGCTTTCGGGATAGCAATCAGCCCCAGCATTTT.

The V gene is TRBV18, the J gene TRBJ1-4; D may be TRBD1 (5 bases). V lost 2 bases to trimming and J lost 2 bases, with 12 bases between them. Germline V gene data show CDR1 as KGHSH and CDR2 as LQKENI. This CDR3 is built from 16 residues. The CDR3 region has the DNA TGTGCCAGCTCACCAAGGCAGGGATCGACTAATGAAAAACTGTTTTTT. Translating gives CASSPRQGSTNEKLFF. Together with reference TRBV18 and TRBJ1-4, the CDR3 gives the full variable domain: NAGVMQNPRHLVRRRGQEARLRCSPMKGHSHVYWYRQLPEEGLKFMVYLQKENIIDESGMPKERFSAEFPKEGPSILRIQQVVRGDSAAYFCASSPRQGSTNEKLFFGSGTQLSVL.

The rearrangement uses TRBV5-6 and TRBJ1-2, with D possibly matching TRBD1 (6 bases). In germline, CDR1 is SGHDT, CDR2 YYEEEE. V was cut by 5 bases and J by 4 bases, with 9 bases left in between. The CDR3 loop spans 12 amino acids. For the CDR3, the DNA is TGTGCCAGCAGATCGGACAGCTATGGCTACACCTTC. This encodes CASRSDSYGYTF.

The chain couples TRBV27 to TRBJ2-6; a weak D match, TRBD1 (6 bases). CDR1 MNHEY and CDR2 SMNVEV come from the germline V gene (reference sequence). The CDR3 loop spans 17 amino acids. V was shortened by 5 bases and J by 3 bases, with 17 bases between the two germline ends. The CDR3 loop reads CASSPTGGQFGANVLTF. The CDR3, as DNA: TGTGCCAGCAGTCCCACTGGCGGACAGTTTGGGGCCAACGTCCTGACTTTC.

CDR3 sequence reads: CASSGDRAWEQYF. The CDR3 nucleotides are TGTGCCAGCAGCGGAGACAGGGCTTGGGAGCAGTACTTC. The gene calls are TRBV9 and TRBJ2-7, with 7 bases identical to TRBD1. The V and J ends lost 3 bases and 7 bases, in that order; junction bases with no gene match: 7. The CDR3 length is 13 residues. From germline, CDR1 is SGDLS and CDR2 YYNGEE.

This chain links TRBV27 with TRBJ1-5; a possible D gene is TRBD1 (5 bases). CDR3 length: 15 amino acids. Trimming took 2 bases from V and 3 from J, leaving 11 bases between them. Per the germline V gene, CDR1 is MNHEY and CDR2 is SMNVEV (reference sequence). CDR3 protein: CASSLGQGYNQPQHF. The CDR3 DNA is TGTGCCAGCAGTTTAGGGCAGGGCTACAATCAGCCCCAGCATTTT.

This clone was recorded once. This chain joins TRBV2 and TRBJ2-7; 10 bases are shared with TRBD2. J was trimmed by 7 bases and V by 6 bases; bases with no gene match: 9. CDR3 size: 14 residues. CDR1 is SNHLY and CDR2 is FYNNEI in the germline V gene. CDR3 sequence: CASRSGRAVREQYF. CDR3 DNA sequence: TGTGCCAGCAGGAGCGGGAGGGCCGTTCGGGAGCAGTACTTC.

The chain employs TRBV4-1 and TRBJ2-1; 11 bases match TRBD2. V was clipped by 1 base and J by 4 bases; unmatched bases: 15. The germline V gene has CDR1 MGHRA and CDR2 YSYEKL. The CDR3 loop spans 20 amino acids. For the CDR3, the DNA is TGCGCCAGCAGCCAAGGAGTTTCGCTAGCGGGGGGCCTAAAATACAATGAGCAGTTCTTC. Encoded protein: CASSQGVSLAGGLKYNEQFF.

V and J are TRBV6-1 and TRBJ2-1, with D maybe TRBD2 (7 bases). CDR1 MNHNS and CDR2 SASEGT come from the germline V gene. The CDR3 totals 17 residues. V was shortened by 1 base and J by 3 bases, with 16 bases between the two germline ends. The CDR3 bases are TGTGCCAGCAGTGAAGTCTTAGTGGGGGGGCTCTACAATGAGCAGTTCTTC. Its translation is CASSEVLVGGLYNEQFF.

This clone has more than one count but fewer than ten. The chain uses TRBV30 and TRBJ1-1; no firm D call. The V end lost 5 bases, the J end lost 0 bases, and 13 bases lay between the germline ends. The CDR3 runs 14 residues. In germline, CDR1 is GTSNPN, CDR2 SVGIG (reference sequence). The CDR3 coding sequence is TGTGCCTGGGTAAATTGGGGAGTGAACACTGAAGCTTTCTTT. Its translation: CAWVNWGVNTEAFF.

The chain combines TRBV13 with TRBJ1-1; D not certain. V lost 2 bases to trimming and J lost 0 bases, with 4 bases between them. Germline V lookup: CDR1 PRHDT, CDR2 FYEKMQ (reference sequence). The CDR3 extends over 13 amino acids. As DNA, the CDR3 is TGTGCCAGCAGCTTAACGGTGAACACTGAAGCTTTCTTT. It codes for CASSLTVNTEAFF.

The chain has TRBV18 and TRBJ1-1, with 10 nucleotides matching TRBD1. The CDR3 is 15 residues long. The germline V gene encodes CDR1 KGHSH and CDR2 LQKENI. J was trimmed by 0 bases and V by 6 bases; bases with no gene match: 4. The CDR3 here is CASSRDRGVNTEAFF. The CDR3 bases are TGTGCCAGCTCCCGGGACAGGGGAGTGAACACTGAAGCTTTCTTT.

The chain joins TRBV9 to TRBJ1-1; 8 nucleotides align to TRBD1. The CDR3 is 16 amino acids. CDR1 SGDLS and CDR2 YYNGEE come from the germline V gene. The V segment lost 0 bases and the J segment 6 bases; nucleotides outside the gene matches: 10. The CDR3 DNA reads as TGTGCCAGCAGCGTAGAGGCAGGGGGCGCGTTCGCTGAAGCTTTCTTT. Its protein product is CASSVEAGGAFAEAFF.